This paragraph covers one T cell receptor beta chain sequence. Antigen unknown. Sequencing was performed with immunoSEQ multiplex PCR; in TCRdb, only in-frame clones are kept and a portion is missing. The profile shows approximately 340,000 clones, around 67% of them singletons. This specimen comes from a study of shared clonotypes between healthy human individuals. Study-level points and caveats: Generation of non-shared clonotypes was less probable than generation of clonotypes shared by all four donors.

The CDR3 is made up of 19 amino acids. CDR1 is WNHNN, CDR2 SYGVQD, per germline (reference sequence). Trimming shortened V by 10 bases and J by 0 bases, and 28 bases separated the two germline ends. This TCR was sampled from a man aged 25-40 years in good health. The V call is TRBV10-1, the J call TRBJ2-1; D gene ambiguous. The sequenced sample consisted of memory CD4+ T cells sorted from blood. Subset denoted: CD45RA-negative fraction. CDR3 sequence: CATTIRLLATQSSYNEQFF. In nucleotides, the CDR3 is TGCGCCACCACGATTAGGTTGTTGGCGACCCAGAGCTCCTACAATGAGCAGTTCTTC.